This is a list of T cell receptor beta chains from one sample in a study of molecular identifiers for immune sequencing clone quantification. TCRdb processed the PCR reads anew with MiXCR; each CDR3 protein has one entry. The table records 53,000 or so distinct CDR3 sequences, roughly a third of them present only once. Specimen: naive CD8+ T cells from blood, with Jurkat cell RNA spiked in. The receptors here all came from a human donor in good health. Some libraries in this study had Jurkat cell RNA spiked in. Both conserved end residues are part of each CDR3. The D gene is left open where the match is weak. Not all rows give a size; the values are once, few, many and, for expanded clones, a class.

cdr3_aa: CASSRGTGEQYF
cdr3_nt: TGTGCCAGCAGCCGTGGGACAGGCGAGCAGTACTTC
j_call: TRBJ2-7
d_call: TRBD1
v_call: TRBV5-6
clone_size: -

cdr3_aa: CASSIGVRGNQPQHF
cdr3_nt: TGTGCCAGTAGTATAGGAGTCAGGGGTAATCAGCCCCAGCATTTT
j_call: TRBJ1-5
d_call: -
v_call: TRBV19
clone_size: few

cdr3_aa: CASSFGLRSPLHF
cdr3_nt: TGTGCCAGCAGTTTCGGCCTCCGATCACCCCTCCACTTT
j_call: TRBJ1-6
d_call: -
v_call: TRBV28
clone_size: -

cdr3_aa: CASDRDSTDTQYF
cdr3_nt: TGTGCCAGCGACCGGGACTCCACAGATACGCAGTATTTT
j_call: TRBJ2-3
d_call: -
v_call: TRBV7-9
clone_size: many

cdr3_aa: CASSFRADTQYF
cdr3_nt: TGTGCCAGCAGCTTTAGGGCAGATACGCAGTATTTT
j_call: TRBJ2-3
d_call: -
v_call: TRBV5-4
clone_size: many

cdr3_aa: CASSQDGSSNTAAFF
cdr3_nt: TGTGCCAGCAGCCAAGACGGCAGTTCGAACACTGCAGCTTTCTTT
j_call: TRBJ1-1
d_call: -
v_call: TRBV4-2
clone_size: -

cdr3_aa: CASSWRDSYEQYF
cdr3_nt: TGTGCCAGCAGCTGGAGGGACAGCTACGAGCAGTACTTC
j_call: TRBJ2-7
d_call: -
v_call: TRBV5-4
clone_size: few

cdr3_aa: CASRLERMNTEAFF
cdr3_nt: TGCGCCAGCCGCCTGGAGAGGATGAACACTGAAGCTTTCTTT
j_call: TRBJ1-1
d_call: -
v_call: TRBV5-1
clone_size: -

cdr3_aa: CASTEQGYGETQYF
cdr3_nt: TGTGCCAGCACCGAACAGGGCTACGGGGAGACCCAGTACTTC
j_call: TRBJ2-5
d_call: -
v_call: TRBV6-5
clone_size: few

cdr3_aa: CASSYPPAEAFF
cdr3_nt: TGTGCCAGCAGTTACCCTCCGGCTGAAGCTTTCTTT
j_call: TRBJ1-1
d_call: -
v_call: TRBV6-2/TRBV6-3
clone_size: few

cdr3_aa: CASRSGLEQYF
cdr3_nt: TGTGCCAGCCGTAGCGGCCTCGAGCAGTACTTC
j_call: TRBJ2-7
d_call: -
v_call: TRBV12-3/TRBV12-4
clone_size: -

cdr3_aa: CASKKRILAKNIQYF
cdr3_nt: TGTGCCAGCAAAAAGAGGATTTTAGCCAAAAACATTCAGTACTTC
j_call: TRBJ2-4
d_call: -
v_call: TRBV6-4
clone_size: few

cdr3_aa: CASSSVGALYNEQFF
cdr3_nt: TGTGCCAGCAGTTCTGTCGGGGCCCTCTACAATGAGCAGTTCTTC
j_call: TRBJ2-1
d_call: -
v_call: TRBV28
clone_size: many

cdr3_aa: CASSLWIDTQYF
cdr3_nt: TGTGCCAGCAGTTTATGGATAGATACGCAGTATTTT
j_call: TRBJ2-3
d_call: -
v_call: TRBV28
clone_size: many

cdr3_aa: CASRSGSYEQYF
cdr3_nt: TGTGCCAGCAGATCCGGGTCCTACGAGCAGTACTTC
j_call: TRBJ2-7
d_call: -
v_call: TRBV12-3/TRBV12-4
clone_size: -

cdr3_aa: CASCLFPGVRGEAFF
cdr3_nt: TGTGCTAGTTGTTTGTTCCCCGGCGTCAGGGGTGAAGCTTTCTTT
j_call: TRBJ1-1
d_call: -
v_call: TRBV12-5
clone_size: -

cdr3_aa: CASSYRIRMNTEAFF
cdr3_nt: TGTGCCAGCAGTTACCGTATCCGGATGAACACTGAAGCTTTCTTT
j_call: TRBJ1-1
d_call: -
v_call: TRBV6-2/TRBV6-3
clone_size: few

cdr3_aa: CASSGPADRGEKLFF
cdr3_nt: TGTGCCAGCAGTGGCCCCGCCGACAGGGGTGAAAAACTGTTTTTT
j_call: TRBJ1-4
d_call: TRBD1
v_call: TRBV2
clone_size: many

cdr3_aa: CASSGTGGNTEAFF
cdr3_nt: TGTGCCAGCAGTGGGACAGGGGGCAACACTGAAGCTTTCTTT
j_call: TRBJ1-1
d_call: TRBD1
v_call: TRBV2
clone_size: many

cdr3_aa: CASSLHPRRSVPSGNTIYF
cdr3_nt: TGTGCCAGCAGTTTGCACCCTCGACGGAGTGTCCCCTCTGGAAACACCATATATTTT
j_call: TRBJ1-3
d_call: -
v_call: TRBV6-5
clone_size: few

cdr3_aa: CASSGSGYEQFF
cdr3_nt: TGTGCCAGCAGCGGAAGCGGGTATGAGCAGTTCTTC
j_call: TRBJ2-1
d_call: -
v_call: TRBV7-2
clone_size: once

cdr3_aa: CAGRDRGHSPLHF
cdr3_nt: TGTGCCGGCCGGGACAGGGGTCATTCACCCCTCCACTTT
j_call: TRBJ1-6
d_call: TRBD1
v_call: TRBV28
clone_size: few

cdr3_aa: CASSSYPRNRDQAYEQYF
cdr3_nt: TGTGCCAGCAGTAGTTACCCCCGGAACAGGGACCAAGCCTACGAGCAGTACTTC
j_call: TRBJ2-7
d_call: -
v_call: TRBV28
clone_size: few

cdr3_aa: CASSLGSRGVSPLHF
cdr3_nt: TGTGCCAGCAGCTTAGGGTCCCGCGGGGTATCACCCCTCCACTTT
j_call: TRBJ1-6
d_call: -
v_call: TRBV7-9
clone_size: many

cdr3_aa: CASTTGRADTQYF
cdr3_nt: TGTGCCAGCACAACGGGAAGGGCAGATACGCAGTATTTT
j_call: TRBJ2-3
d_call: -
v_call: TRBV27
clone_size: few

cdr3_aa: CATSDGDRAGANVPTF
cdr3_nt: TGTGCCACCAGTGATGGGGACAGGGCTGGGGCCAACGTCCCGACTTTC
j_call: TRBJ2-6
d_call: TRBD1
v_call: TRBV24-1
clone_size: -

cdr3_aa: CASNLLRGAGQPQHF
cdr3_nt: TGTGCCAGCAACTTATTGCGAGGGGCAGGTCAGCCCCAGCATTTT
j_call: TRBJ1-5
d_call: -
v_call: TRBV7-8
clone_size: -

cdr3_aa: CASSVDLLAGQYYEQYF
cdr3_nt: TGTGCCAGTAGTGTAGATCTACTAGCTGGACAATATTACGAACAATACTTC
j_call: TRBJ2-7
d_call: -
v_call: TRBV19
clone_size: -

cdr3_aa: CASDRINEKLFF
cdr3_nt: TGTGCCAGCGACAGAATTAATGAAAAACTGTTTTTT
j_call: TRBJ1-4
d_call: -
v_call: TRBV9
clone_size: many

cdr3_aa: CASSTPGTGVTEAFF
cdr3_nt: TGTGCCAGCAGTACCCCCGGGACAGGGGTCACTGAAGCTTTCTTT
j_call: TRBJ1-1
d_call: TRBD1
v_call: TRBV12-3/TRBV12-4
clone_size: -

cdr3_aa: CSVEQPNTGELFF
cdr3_nt: TGCAGCGTTGAACAGCCTAACACCGGGGAGCTGTTTTTT
j_call: TRBJ2-2
d_call: -
v_call: TRBV29-1
clone_size: many

cdr3_aa: CASSPFGLADSTDTQYF
cdr3_nt: TGTGCCAGCAGCCCATTTGGGCTAGCGGACTCCACAGATACGCAGTATTTT
j_call: TRBJ2-3
d_call: TRBD2
v_call: TRBV7-6
clone_size: many

cdr3_aa: CASRPTSSGANVLTF
cdr3_nt: TGTGCCAGCAGGCCAACTAGCTCTGGGGCCAACGTCCTGACTTTC
j_call: TRBJ2-6
d_call: -
v_call: TRBV28
clone_size: -

cdr3_aa: CASSRDSTYEQYF
cdr3_nt: TGTGCCAGCAGCCGAGACAGTACCTACGAGCAGTACTTC
j_call: TRBJ2-7
d_call: -
v_call: TRBV7-6
clone_size: many

cdr3_aa: CASSQESGTYTEKLFF
cdr3_nt: TGCGCCAGCAGCCAAGAATCCGGGACCTATACTGAAAAACTGTTTTTT
j_call: TRBJ1-4
d_call: -
v_call: TRBV4-1
clone_size: once

cdr3_aa: CASSDGLVNEKLFF
cdr3_nt: TGTGCCAGCAGCGATGGGCTTGTTAATGAAAAACTGTTTTTT
j_call: TRBJ1-4
d_call: -
v_call: TRBV5-6
clone_size: many

cdr3_aa: CASSLASYEQYF
cdr3_nt: TGTGCCAGCAGTTTAGCCTCCTACGAGCAGTACTTC
j_call: TRBJ2-7
d_call: -
v_call: TRBV28
clone_size: medium-sized

cdr3_aa: CSANPTRDYEQYF
cdr3_nt: TGCAGTGCCAATCCCACTCGGGACTACGAGCAGTACTTC
j_call: TRBJ2-7
d_call: -
v_call: TRBV20-1
clone_size: few

cdr3_aa: CASSLTGSHEQYF
cdr3_nt: TGTGCCAGCAGCTTGACAGGGTCCCACGAGCAGTACTTC
j_call: TRBJ2-7
d_call: TRBD1
v_call: TRBV11-1
clone_size: -

cdr3_aa: CASSYHPAAGADTQYF
cdr3_nt: TGTGCCAGCAGTTACCACCCCGCAGCTGGCGCAGATACGCAGTATTTT
j_call: TRBJ2-3
d_call: -
v_call: TRBV6-5
clone_size: -

cdr3_aa: CASTPSELAGEGETQYF
cdr3_nt: TGTGCCAGCACCCCCTCCGAATTGGCGGGAGAGGGGGAGACCCAGTACTTC
j_call: TRBJ2-5
d_call: TRBD2
v_call: TRBV28
clone_size: many

cdr3_aa: CSVIVRTSGRINLADTQYF
cdr3_nt: TGCAGCGTTATTGTAAGGACTAGCGGGAGGATAAATTTAGCAGATACGCAGTATTTT
j_call: TRBJ2-3
d_call: TRBD2
v_call: TRBV29-1
clone_size: -

cdr3_aa: CASSDGPGQPQHF
cdr3_nt: TGTGCCAGCAGCGATGGGCCGGGGCAGCCCCAGCATTTT
j_call: TRBJ1-5
d_call: -
v_call: TRBV7-6
clone_size: many

cdr3_aa: CASSLVPANYGYTF
cdr3_nt: TGTGCCAGCAGCTTAGTTCCCGCAAACTATGGCTACACCTTC
j_call: TRBJ1-2
d_call: -
v_call: TRBV7-9
clone_size: many

cdr3_aa: CASSIIAGYTGELVF
cdr3_nt: TGTGCCAGCAGCATTATAGCGGGTTACACCGGGGAGCTGGTTTTT
j_call: TRBJ2-2
d_call: TRBD2
v_call: TRBV11-2
clone_size: -

cdr3_aa: CASSQGFFIRDTQYF
cdr3_nt: TGCGCCAGCAGCCAAGGATTTTTTATCAGAGATACGCAGTATTTT
j_call: TRBJ2-3
d_call: -
v_call: TRBV4-1
clone_size: few

cdr3_aa: CASSLAPGQGFGYTF
cdr3_nt: TGTGCCAGCAGTTTAGCCCCGGGACAGGGATTCGGCTACACCTTC
j_call: TRBJ1-2
d_call: TRBD1
v_call: TRBV12-3/TRBV12-4
clone_size: few

cdr3_aa: CASSGSEVLAVADTQYF
cdr3_nt: TGCGCCAGCAGTGGGTCTGAGGTGCTAGCGGTAGCTGATACGCAGTATTTT
j_call: TRBJ2-3
d_call: TRBD2
v_call: TRBV5-1
clone_size: -

cdr3_aa: CASSLGRETDTQYF
cdr3_nt: TGTGCCAGCAGTTTAGGGAGGGAGACGGATACGCAGTATTTT
j_call: TRBJ2-3
d_call: -
v_call: TRBV12-3/TRBV12-4
clone_size: few

cdr3_aa: CASGLALNEQFF
cdr3_nt: TGCGCCAGTGGACTAGCCCTGAATGAGCAGTTCTTC
j_call: TRBJ2-1
d_call: TRBD2
v_call: TRBV5-1
clone_size: few

cdr3_aa: CASSLSGDTQYF
cdr3_nt: TGTGCCAGCAGCTTGTCTGGCGATACGCAGTATTTT
j_call: TRBJ2-3
d_call: -
v_call: TRBV5-4
clone_size: many

cdr3_aa: CASSLWGGGRYNEQFF
cdr3_nt: TGTGCCAGCAGTTTATGGGGCGGCGGGAGATACAATGAGCAGTTCTTC
j_call: TRBJ2-1
d_call: TRBD2
v_call: TRBV27
clone_size: -

cdr3_aa: CASSLDARGLAGDEQYF
cdr3_nt: TGTGCCAGCAGCTTGGATGCCCGCGGACTAGCGGGAGACGAGCAGTACTTC
j_call: TRBJ2-7
d_call: TRBD2
v_call: TRBV7-3
clone_size: -

cdr3_aa: CSVRGRSHDTEAFF
cdr3_nt: TGCAGCGTTAGGGGACGCAGCCACGACACTGAAGCTTTCTTT
j_call: TRBJ1-1
d_call: -
v_call: TRBV29-1
clone_size: many

cdr3_aa: CASSPGDRDSTDTQYF
cdr3_nt: TGTGCCAGCAGCCCGGGAGACAGGGATAGCACAGATACGCAGTATTTT
j_call: TRBJ2-3
d_call: -
v_call: TRBV7-9
clone_size: many

cdr3_aa: CASSLWPRGSGTSETDTQYF
cdr3_nt: TGTGCCAGCAGCTTATGGCCTAGGGGATCCGGGACTAGCGAAACAGATACGCAGTATTTT
j_call: TRBJ2-3
d_call: TRBD2
v_call: TRBV7-2
clone_size: -

cdr3_aa: CASSLAPSNEFF
cdr3_nt: TGTGCCAGCAGCTTAGCGCCGTCTAACGAGTTCTTC
j_call: TRBJ2-1
d_call: -
v_call: TRBV7-8
clone_size: many